The 26 T cell receptor beta chains presented below share a single source sample, sequenced in a study of CD8 T cells in ankylosing spondylitis. Study results and limitations: The study identified a TCR beta motif of roughly eight highly homologous variants that appeared characteristic of ankylosing spondylitis blood.

Their recognized antigens are unknown. TCRdb re-analysed the 5' RACE reads in MiXCR, keeping a single row per CDR3 protein. Here the sample spans 670,000 or so distinct CDR3 sequences, 15% to 20% being singletons. Sequencing was carried out using blood, either unsorted or a sorted T cell fraction (not recorded which). The source is a male donor with ankylosing spondylitis.

The chain is built from TRBV20-1 and TRBJ2-7; D is unresolved. Trimming removed 2 bases from V and 6 bases from J, with 20 bases in between. CDR3 length equals 15 residues. Germline lookup yields CDR1 DFQATT and CDR2 SNEGSKA (reference sequence). In DNA form, the CDR3 reads TGCAGTGCTAGAAGGTCCGGATCCATCTATGGCGAGCAGTACTTC. Translating gives CSARRSGSIYGEQYF.

The rearrangement joins TRBV12-3 or TRBV12-4 to TRBJ2-7; 14 bases are shared with TRBD2. This CDR3 is 17 amino acids long. V shed 6 bases, J shed 0 bases, and the junction held 7 bases outside the gene matches. The CDR3 loop reads CASSQGLAGESSYEQYF. The CDR3 DNA reads TGTGCCAGCAGCCAGGGACTAGCGGGGGAGAGCTCCTACGAGCAGTACTTC.

This clonotype was seen a handful of times. The rearrangement uses TRBV18 and TRBJ2-7, with no clear D. Germline CDR1 and CDR2: KGHSH and LQKENI. The V end lost 3 bases, the J end lost 5 bases, and 17 bases lay between the germline ends. The CDR3 runs 15 residues. The CDR3 sequence is CASSPRGSFPNEQYF. DNA for the CDR3: TGTGCCAGCTCACCCAGAGGATCTTTCCCTAACGAGCAGTACTTC.

J is TRBJ1-3 and V is TRBV12-3 or TRBV12-4, with TRBD1 matching 10 bases. J gave up 3 bases and V 3 bases, and 8 bases lay outside the gene matches. This CDR3 contains 17 residues. Here the CDR3 reads CASSLVTGGAGGNTIYF. The CDR3 coding sequence is TGTGCCAGCAGTTTGGTGACAGGGGGCGCAGGTGGAAACACCATATATTTT.

The J gene is TRBJ2-1, the V gene TRBV7-8; 7 bases are a match to TRBD2. Germline CDR1 reads SGHVS; CDR2 reads FQNEAQ. This CDR3 has 13 residues. After removal of 7 bases from V and 6 bases from J, the junction contained 6 bases not matched to a gene. The CDR3 loop reads CASMSGTFNEQFF. In nucleotides, the CDR3 is TGTGCCAGCATGAGCGGGACCTTCAATGAGCAGTTCTTC.

The chain has TRBV27 and TRBJ2-7, with D possibly matching TRBD1 (5 bases). CDR3 length: 13 amino acids. In germline, CDR1 is MNHEY, CDR2 SMNVEV (reference sequence). Deletions cut 2 bases from V and 5 bases from J, with 10 bases between. The DNA of the CDR3 is TGTGCCAGCAGTTTAGGGGCGTTCAACGAGCAGTACTTC. It encodes CASSLGAFNEQYF.

V gene TRBV5-1 combines with J gene TRBJ2-6; possibly TRBD2 for D (5 bases). This CDR3 has 16 residues. Germline assignment: CDR1 SGHRS and CDR2 YFSETQ. Trimming pared 0 bases from V and 3 bases from J, leaving 10 bases between. The CDR3: CASSLAPRGGANVLTF. The CDR3 coding sequence is TGCGCCAGCAGCTTGGCTCCACGGGGTGGGGCCAACGTCCTGACTTTC.

The chain has TRBV20-1 and TRBJ2-7; 7 bases are shared with TRBD2. With 6 bases clipped from V and 4 bases from J, the junction kept 12 bases outside the gene matches. The CDR3 spans 14 residues. Germline V gene data show CDR1 as DFQATT and CDR2 as SNEGSKA (reference sequence). The CDR3 region is CSAPPSGGVYEQYF. The CDR3 nucleotides read TGCAGTGCCCCCCCCTCGGGAGGTGTATACGAGCAGTACTTC.

The rearrangement uses TRBV29-1 and TRBJ1-2; no clear D. The length of the CDR3 is 14 residues. Trimming shortened V by 3 bases and J by 6 bases, and 17 bases separated the two germline ends. Per germline, CDR1 SQVTM and CDR2 ANQGSEA. The CDR3 spells CSVDRSGRLDGYTF. CDR3 nucleotides: TGCAGCGTTGATCGATCAGGACGTCTGGATGGCTACACCTTC.

This sequence joins TRBV12-3 or TRBV12-4 and TRBJ2-1; D not certain. V was shortened by 2 bases and J by 0 bases, with 8 bases between the two germline ends. The CDR3 runs to 15 residues. CDR3 sequence (DNA): TGTGCCAGCAGTTTAAGTCCTCCCTCCTACAATGAGCAGTTCTTC. This sequence encodes CASSLSPPSYNEQFF.

A note on this clonotype: One junction end does not reproduce the germline sequence, and a read error may be involved. The chain joins TRBV15 to TRBJ1-2, with D unclear. The V gene's germline CDR1 is LNHNV and CDR2 YYDKDF (reference sequence). The CDR3 totals 16 residues. The CDR3 loop is CATSGDRAAGGYCYTF. The CDR3 DNA follows: TGTGCCACCAGCGGAGATCGGGCAGCGGGAGGTTATTGCTACACCTTC. The whole variable domain, filled in from reference TRBV15 and TRBJ1-2, reads DAMVIQNPRYQVTQFGKPVTLSCSQTLNHNVMYWYQQKSSQAPKLLFHYYDKDFNNEADTPDNFQSRRPNTSFCFLDIRSPGLGDTAMYLCATSGDRAAGGYCYTFGSGTRLTVV.

This clonotype was seen a few times. This sequence joins TRBV3-1 and TRBJ1-2, with a possible D match to TRBD1 (5 bases). The germline gives CDR1 LGHDT, CDR2 YNNKEL (reference sequence). The ends were cut back, 4 bases at V and 7 bases at J, with 16 bases in the middle. There are 14 residues in the CDR3. CDR3 sequence reads: CASSPTGGLGGYTF. The CDR3 DNA sequence: TGTGCCAGCAGCCCCACCGGGGGGTTAGGTGGCTACACCTTC.

This clonotype was picked up one time. J is TRBJ2-3 and V is TRBV12-5; D is possibly TRBD2 (6 bases). CDR1 and CDR2 (germline): LGHNT, FRNRAP. The CDR3 is made up of 16 amino acids. This CDR3 reads CVSALMGGVSTDTQYF. As DNA, the CDR3 is TGTGTCAGTGCCTTAATGGGCGGGGTGAGCACAGATACGCAGTATTTT.

The genes are TRBV20-1 and TRBJ2-3; TRBD2 might be the D (6 bases). Germline-derived CDR1 and CDR2 are DFQATT and SNEGSKA (reference sequence). This CDR3 contains 18 residues. The V and J ends lost 3 bases and 1 base respectively, with 23 bases between them. CDR3 DNA sequence: TGCAGTGCTAGGGAACAAACGGGGAGGTTCGTTGGCACAGATACGCAGTATTTT. Protein product: CSAREQTGRFVGTDTQYF.

CDR3: CASSPAPGGPKGDTQYF. CDR3 nucleotides: TGTGCCAGCAGCCCCGCCCCGGGAGGGCCTAAGGGAGATACGCAGTATTTT. V and J are TRBV3-1 and TRBJ2-3; 8 bases agree with TRBD2. V lost 4 bases, J lost 5 bases, and 14 bases stayed unmatched. CDR1 and CDR2 (germline): LGHDT, YNNKEL (reference sequence). The CDR3 contains 17 residues.

This clonotype was observed a handful of times. The chain is built from TRBV5-1 and TRBJ1-5; TRBD1 might be the D (5 bases). Germline CDR1 reads SGHRS; CDR2 reads YFSETQ. The CDR3 sequence is 15 residues long. The V end was cut by 4 bases, the J end by 4 bases, with 15 bases between. CDR3 nucleotides: TGCGCCAGCAGCCTCGGGACTGCAGGTAATCAGCCCCAGCATTTT. This sequence encodes CASSLGTAGNQPQHF.

This chain uses TRBV4-1 with TRBJ2-7; perhaps TRBD1 as D (6 bases). The CDR3 loop spans 15 amino acids. The V gene lost 1 base and the J gene lost 3 bases, with 13 bases spanning the gap. The germline CDR1 and CDR2 sequences are MGHRA and YSYEKL. For the CDR3, the DNA is TGCGCCAGCAGCCAAGGGGCAGGGGTTAACTACGAGCAGTACTTC. Protein sequence: CASSQGAGVNYEQYF.

This clonotype was recorded a few times. The rearrangement links TRBV6-1 to TRBJ1-2, with 8 bases identical to TRBD1. The germline gives CDR1 MNHNS, CDR2 SASEGT. V was clipped by 8 bases and J by 10 bases; unmatched bases: 15. CDR3 length: 14 residues. The CDR3 spells CASSMDRDRRVYTF. CDR3 coding DNA: TGTGCCAGCTCCATGGACAGGGACCGGAGGGTCTACACCTTC.

This clonotype was counted a few times. J is TRBJ1-1 and V is TRBV5-5, with TRBD1 matching 7 bases. The length of the CDR3 is 14 residues. Per germline, CDR1 SGHKS and CDR2 YYEKEE (reference sequence). V dropped 5 bases and J dropped 3; count of bases not matched to a gene: 7. CDR3 sequence (DNA): TGTGCCAGCAGTATCGCCAGGGGGGACACTGAAGCTTTCTTT. Translated, it gives CASSIARGDTEAFF.

The chain uses TRBV18 and TRBJ1-1; D unclear. Germline V gives CDR1 KGHSH, CDR2 LQKENI. Trimming took 3 bases from V and 0 from J, leaving 11 bases between them. The CDR3 is made up of 15 amino acids. The CDR3 spells CASSPMKSLNTEAFF. The CDR3 region has the DNA TGTGCCAGCTCACCTATGAAATCCCTGAACACTGAAGCTTTCTTT. Based on the CDR3 plus reference TRBV18 and TRBJ1-1, the full variable domain is NAGVMQNPRHLVRRRGQEARLRCSPMKGHSHVYWYRQLPEEGLKFMVYLQKENIIDESGMPKERFSAEFPKEGPSILRIQQVVRGDSAAYFCASSPMKSLNTEAFFGQGTRLTVV.

A few counts support this clonotype. The chain joins TRBV6-5 to TRBJ2-2, with TRBD2 identical over 8 bases. V lost 0 bases and J lost 1; bases outside the gene matches: 7. The CDR3 runs to 18 residues. Germline V gene data show CDR1 as MNHEY and CDR2 as SVGAGI. CDR3 nucleotides: TGTGCCAGCAGTTACTCCCTCGCGGGAGGCCGGAACACCGGGGAGCTGTTTTTT. Its protein is CASSYSLAGGRNTGELFF.

V and J are TRBV6-1 and TRBJ1-5; no clear D. In germline, CDR1 is MNHNS, CDR2 SASEGT. Between the trimmed V and J ends, which lost 1 base and 3 bases, there was a span of 7 bases. CDR3 length equals 14 residues. Here the CDR3 DNA reads TGTGCCAGCAGTGAAGTTAGGGTCAATCAGCCCCAGCATTTT. Residues: CASSEVRVNQPQHF.

V gene TRBV3-1 combines with J gene TRBJ1-1, with TRBD1 identical over 9 bases. Germline V gene data show CDR1 as LGHDT and CDR2 as YNNKEL (reference sequence). V gave up 1 base and J gave up 1 base; unmatched junction bases: 7. The CDR3 loop spans 17 amino acids. CDR3 bases: TGTGCCAGCAGCCAAGGCAGACGGGGACAGGGGAACACTGAAGCTTTCTTT. The encoded protein is CASSQGRRGQGNTEAFF.

This clonotype was detected many times. V and J are TRBV20-1 and TRBJ2-5, with TRBD2 matching 14 bases. The CDR3 runs to 20 residues. CDR1 is DFQATT, CDR2 SNEGSKA, per germline (reference sequence). Trimming removed 2 bases from V and 5 bases from J; junction bases left unmatched: 19. CDR3 residues: CSARSSSGTSGRWTSETQYF. The CDR3 DNA reads as TGCAGTGCTAGATCCTCCTCCGGGACTAGCGGGAGATGGACAAGCGAGACCCAGTACTTC.

For this clonotype: One end of the junction does not line up with germline, which may come from a read error. The chain has TRBV2 and TRBJ1-5, with a weak D call TRBD1 (6 bases). Germline V gene data show CDR1 as SNHLY and CDR2 as FYNNEI. This CDR3 comprises 14 residues. The CDR3 DNA reads as TGTGCCAGCAGGGAAGGCCTAGGGGGTCAGCCCCAGCATTTT. This gives the protein CASREGLGGQPQHF.

The chain joins TRBV18 to TRBJ1-5, with unresolved D. V was pared by 2 bases and J by 0 bases, with 8 bases between. This CDR3 has 15 amino acids. The germline gives CDR1 KGHSH, CDR2 LQKENI. CDR3 DNA: TGTGCCAGCTCACCAGGTCACGTTAGCAATCAGCCCCAGCATTTT. Protein product: CASSPGHVSNQPQHF.